The 19 T cell receptor beta chains given below trace back to one sample, sequenced in a study of T cells after yellow fever vaccination. In TCRdb, the 5' RACE reads were re-called with MiXCR into one record per CDR3 protein. The table lists some 350,000 distinct CDR3 sequences, about 9.5% of them singletons. This specimen consisted of PBMCs, obtained on the day of the first yellow fever vaccination. These receptors were taken from a man aged 18 to 29 who received the YFV17D yellow fever vaccine.

Only a few counts were recorded for this clonotype. This CDR3 reads CASSFGGGAGTQYF. CDR3 sequence (DNA): TGTGCCAGCAGCTTCGGCGGGGGGGCCGGGACCCAGTACTTC. The chain couples TRBV7-9 to TRBJ2-5; 9 bases fit TRBD2. CDR1 is SEHNR and CDR2 is FQNEAQ in the germline V gene (reference sequence). The CDR3 is made up of 14 amino acids. J gave up 7 bases and V 3 bases, and 6 bases lay outside the gene matches.

At least ten counts were recorded for this clonotype. The rearrangement links TRBV5-1 to TRBJ2-1, with a tentative D call TRBD1 (5 bases). Between the trimmed V and J ends, which lost 0 bases and 2 bases, there was a span of 6 bases. The V gene's germline CDR1 is SGHRS and CDR2 YFSETQ. The CDR3 is 14 residues long. The CDR3 DNA is TGCGCCAGCAGCTTGGGACAGACCTACAATGAGCAGTTCTTC. This gives the protein CASSLGQTYNEQFF.

This clonotype was detected a few times. The rearrangement joins TRBV6-2 or TRBV6-3 to TRBJ1-5; D gene uncertain. Germline V CDR1 and CDR2: MNHEY, SVGEGT. The CDR3 loop spans 12 amino acids. V was trimmed by 2 bases and J by 6 bases, leaving 5 bases between them. The CDR3 bases are TGTGCCAGCAGTTACCCCGTTCAGCCCCAGCATTTT. This encodes CASSYPVQPQHF.

The genes are TRBV12-3 or TRBV12-4 and TRBJ2-3; D perhaps matches TRBD1 (7 bases). V lost 10 bases and J lost 0, with 20 bases in between. This CDR3 is built from 16 residues. CDR3 DNA: TGTGCCACCAGGGGGGCACAGGCCGCGAGCACAGATACGCAGTATTTT. Translation: CATRGAQAASTDTQYF.

In this sample, this clonotype turned up a few times. The V gene is TRBV5-1, the J gene TRBJ2-3, with D possibly matching TRBD1 (6 bases). The CDR3 extends over 14 amino acids. V lost 5 bases and J 5 bases, leaving 15 bases between the germline ends. Germline V lookup: CDR1 SGHRS, CDR2 YFSETQ. The CDR3 DNA follows: TGCGCCAGCAGACTTCAGGGGTTTGAAGATACGCAGTATTTT. Residues: CASRLQGFEDTQYF.

A few counts support this clonotype. V and J are TRBV20-1 and TRBJ2-7, with D perhaps TRBD2 (6 bases). Trimming left V 1 base short and J 7 bases short, with 11 bases between. The CDR3 runs 12 residues. Per germline, CDR1 DFQATT and CDR2 SNEGSKA (reference sequence). Written as DNA, the CDR3 is TGCAGTGCTAGAGGGGGCCGGGAGGAGCAGTACGTC. It codes for CSARGGREEQYV.

The CDR3 here is CASRTGVVFSSNSPLHF. CDR3 nucleotide sequence: TGCGCCAGCAGAACGGGGGTTGTGTTTTCGAGTAATTCACCCCTCCACTTT. The chain joins TRBV5-1 to TRBJ1-6; D is possibly TRBD1 (5 bases). CDR1 and CDR2 (germline): SGHRS, YFSETQ. The CDR3 consists of 17 residues. V shed 5 bases and J shed 6 bases, with 21 bases lying between them.

This clonotype was seen a few times. The chain carries TRBV6-2 or TRBV6-3 and TRBJ1-5, with D possibly being TRBD1 (5 bases). V was cut by 8 bases and J by 4 bases, with 12 bases left in between. CDR3 size: 13 residues. Germline V gene sequence: CDR1 MNHEY, CDR2 SVGEGT. CDR3 in amino acids: CASGLGVNQPQHF. The DNA for the CDR3 is TGTGCCAGCGGACTGGGGGTAAATCAGCCCCAGCATTTT.

This clonotype was seen a handful of times. The rearrangement uses TRBV4-1 and TRBJ1-4, with D hard to call. CDR1 and CDR2 from the germline V gene are MGHRA and YSYEKL. The CDR3 length is 15 residues. Trimming pared 5 bases from V and 2 bases from J, leaving 12 bases between. As DNA, the CDR3 is TGCGCCAGCAGCTCACCCGGGAGGACTAATGAAAAACTGTTTTTT. This gives the protein CASSSPGRTNEKLFF.

The sample holds many counts of this clonotype. The chain employs TRBV7-9 and TRBJ2-2, with D possibly TRBD1 on 6 matching bases. CDR1 is SEHNR, CDR2 FQNEAQ, per germline (reference sequence). CDR3 length: 17 residues. Trimming removed 2 bases at V and 2 bases at J, with 15 bases between. The CDR3 protein is CASSLQPRTANTGELFF. The CDR3 coding sequence is TGTGCCAGCAGCTTACAGCCACGGACAGCCAACACCGGGGAGCTGTTTTTT.

This clonotype was detected many times. This rearrangement joins TRBV4-3 to TRBJ1-1; D possibly corresponds to TRBD1 (5 bases). V lost 1 base to trimming and J lost 4 bases, with 16 bases between them. The CDR3 contains 16 residues. Germline CDR1 and CDR2: LGHNA and YSLEER. In DNA, the CDR3 is TGCGCCAGCAGCCAAGGATACAGTCCCAGGGTCACTGAAGCTTTCTTT. This encodes CASSQGYSPRVTEAFF.

The chain carries TRBV10-3 and TRBJ2-1, with 12 bases that match TRBD2. With V trimmed by 6 bases and J by 7 bases, 7 bases remained unmatched. The CDR3 totals 15 residues. In germline, CDR1 is ENHRY, CDR2 SYGVKD. The CDR3 nucleotides are TGTGCCATCAGCACCGGACTAGCGGGGACGAATGAGCAGTTCTTC. Amino acids: CAISTGLAGTNEQFF.

CDR3 sequence: CASSLISGSYGYTF. CDR3 coding DNA: TGTGCCAGCAGTTTAATCTCGGGAAGCTATGGCTACACCTTC. The rearrangement joins TRBV12-3 or TRBV12-4 to TRBJ1-2; no reliable D call. This CDR3 has 14 residues. V was shortened by 2 bases and J by 4 bases, with 11 bases between the two germline ends.

This clonotype was detected only a few times. The junction departs from the called germline gene at one end, perhaps through a read error. The rearrangement links TRBV6-1 to TRBJ2-5; TRBD1 aligns across 11 bases. Per the germline V gene, CDR1 is MNHNS and CDR2 is SASEGT. There are 14 residues in the CDR3. The CDR3 reads CASSKDRGQGTQYF. CDR3 bases: TGTGCCAGCAGCAAGGACAGGGGGCAAGGGACCCAGTACTTC.

This clonotype came up a few times. The chain carries TRBV5-1 and TRBJ2-5, with 7 bases lining up with TRBD2. Germline CDR1 reads SGHRS; CDR2 reads YFSETQ. Losses at the gene ends were 6 bases for V and 2 bases for J; bases not matched to a gene: 7. This CDR3 is 14 amino acids long. The CDR3 DNA reads as TGCGCCAGCAATATGGGGGGGGGACAAGAGACCCAGTACTTC. The encoded protein is CASNMGGGQETQYF.

This chain links TRBV12-3 or TRBV12-4 with TRBJ2-7; D ambiguous. V was cut by 6 bases and J by 5 bases, with 11 bases left in between. The CDR3 loop spans 12 amino acids. CDR3 protein: CASRTGINEQYF. The CDR3 nucleotides read TGTGCCAGCAGGACTGGGATCAACGAGCAGTACTTC.

This clonotype was detected only a few times. The chain combines TRBV4-1 with TRBJ1-2; possible D gene TRBD1, 6 bases. The germline V gene has CDR1 MGHRA and CDR2 YSYEKL. Trimming shortened V by 0 bases and J by 5 bases, and 19 bases separated the two germline ends. CDR3 length: 17 residues. The CDR3 protein is CASSQDIIGGPWYGYTF. DNA of the CDR3: TGCGCCAGCAGCCAAGACATCATCGGGGGGCCTTGGTATGGCTACACCTTC.

The chain links TRBV10-3 to TRBJ2-1; D is possibly TRBD1 (5 bases). This CDR3 region has 12 residues. The germline V and J ends were trimmed by 6 bases and 4 bases, with 7 bases remaining between them. Germline V gene data show CDR1 as ENHRY and CDR2 as SYGVKD. Here the CDR3 DNA reads TGTGCCATCAGGACAGTTTACAATGAGCAGTTCTTC. This codes for CAIRTVYNEQFF.

The gene calls are TRBV19 and TRBJ1-1; D gene ambiguous. The V gene's germline CDR1 is LNHDA and CDR2 SQIVND (reference sequence). V lost 6 bases, J lost 3 bases, and 17 bases lay in between. This CDR3 has 15 amino acids. CDR3 coding DNA: TGTGCCAGTAGCACGGTCGGGCTAAGGGACACTGAAGCTTTCTTT. It encodes CASSTVGLRDTEAFF.